The 25 T cell receptor beta chains given below trace back to one sample, sequenced in a study of T cell repertoires in cytomegalovirus infection. Their target antigens are unknown. TCRdb called the reads again in MiXCR, with one record for every CDR3 protein. The sample holds about 890,000 distinct CDR3 sequences, approximately 31% seen once. The sequences come from cultured CD8+ T cells from PBMCs, collected from culture after CMV antigen stimulation. The receptors shown here come from a human donor in good health (CMV status not recorded). Some clones in this sample may be carry-over from other donors' samples.

This clonotype was seen repeatedly, ten times or more. This chain connects TRBV27 to TRBJ1-1, with a weak D call TRBD1 (6 bases). The CDR3 sequence is 15 residues long. CDR1 MNHEY and CDR2 SMNVEV come from the germline V gene (reference sequence). V lost 2 bases, J lost 0 bases, and 10 bases lay in between. The chain's CDR3 is CASSLIGGLNTEAFF. As DNA, the CDR3 is TGTGCCAGCAGTTTAATTGGGGGCCTGAACACTGAAGCTTTCTTT.

This clonotype occurred many times. The chain is built from TRBV7-2 and TRBJ1-5; D is uncertain. The V gene lost 6 bases and the J gene lost 2 bases, with 20 bases spanning the gap. Germline CDR1 and CDR2: SGHTA and FQGNSA. This CDR3 comprises 17 residues. CDR3 in DNA: TGTGCCAGCAGTCCTTGGGCCGGTGAGATAGGCAATCAGCCCCAGCATTTT. Its protein is CASSPWAGEIGNQPQHF.

The rearrangement joins TRBV7-6 to TRBJ2-3, with a possible D match to TRBD2 (6 bases). The CDR3 extends over 15 amino acids. V lost 7 bases, J lost 3 bases, and 17 bases lay in between. CDR1 SGHVS and CDR2 FNYEAQ come from the germline V gene. Written as DNA, the CDR3 is TGTGCCAGCACCGAGGGCGGGGCTGGGACAGATACGCAGTATTTT. This gives the protein CASTEGGAGTDTQYF.

The chain recombines TRBV28 with TRBJ1-1; possible D gene TRBD1, 6 bases. The length of the CDR3 is 13 residues. Germline loops: CDR1 MDHEN, CDR2 SYDVKM. V lost 4 bases and J 6 bases, leaving 12 bases between the germline ends. The CDR3 DNA reads as TGTGCCAGCAGTTCAAGGGGGAGGGCTGAAGCTTTCTTT. Amino acid sequence: CASSSRGRAEAFF.

This chain uses TRBV24-1 with TRBJ2-3; D may be TRBD1 or TRBD2 (6 bases each). The CDR3 is 17 amino acids. The germline V gene has CDR1 KGHDR and CDR2 SFDVKD. Trimming removed 3 bases from V and 1 base from J, with 16 bases in between. CDR3 coding DNA: TGTGCCACCAGTGATGAAACAGGGTGGGGGGGCACAGATACGCAGTATTTT. Its translation is CATSDETGWGGTDTQYF.

This clonotype was seen repeatedly, ten times or more. This chain uses TRBV27 with TRBJ1-6; D ambiguous. From germline, CDR1 is MNHEY and CDR2 SMNVEV (reference sequence). Trimming left V 5 bases short and J 7 bases short, with 9 bases between. The CDR3 consists of 13 residues. The CDR3 nucleotides are TGTGCCAGCAGTCCCCCGGCGAATTCACCCCTCCACTTT. Its protein is CASSPPANSPLHF.

The J gene is TRBJ2-1, the V gene TRBV3-1; 7 nucleotides line up with TRBD2. The junction had 4 bases not matched to a gene; V was cut back by 2 bases and J by 3 bases. The germline CDR1 and CDR2 sequences are LGHDT and YNNKEL (reference sequence). The CDR3 is 15 residues long. The CDR3 reads CASSQFAGDYNEQFF. For the CDR3, the DNA is TGTGCCAGCAGCCAATTCGCGGGAGACTACAATGAGCAGTTCTTC.

This chain connects TRBV10-3 to TRBJ2-7; D gene uncertain. V shed 3 bases and J shed 5 bases, with 14 bases lying between them. CDR1 ENHRY and CDR2 SYGVKD come from the germline V gene. The CDR3 sequence is 14 residues long. The CDR3: CAISDSDILNEQYV. The CDR3 DNA sequence: TGTGCCATCAGTGACTCTGACATACTTAACGAGCAGTACGTC.

The CDR3 nucleotides are TGTGCCAGCAGCTCTCCGGGACAGAGACCTTATACGCAGTATTTT. Its protein is CASSSPGQRPYTQYF. The chain employs TRBV13 and TRBJ2-3, with 7 bases fitting TRBD1. The CDR3 sequence is 15 residues long. Trimming cost V 4 bases and J 7 bases; bases outside gene matches: 11. Germline values: CDR1 PRHDT, CDR2 FYEKMQ (reference sequence).

The V call is TRBV11-2, the J call TRBJ2-1; no clear D. Germline V gene data show CDR1 as SGHAT and CDR2 as FQNNGV. CDR3 length: 16 residues. V dropped 0 bases and J dropped 0 bases, with 9 bases sitting between them. In nucleotides, the CDR3 is TGTGCCAGCAGCTTAGATCCACTAAGCTCCTACAATGAGCAGTTCTTC. Residues: CASSLDPLSSYNEQFF.

The V gene is TRBV5-6, the J gene TRBJ1-1, with D hard to call. Germline values: CDR1 SGHDT, CDR2 YYEEEE. Trimming pared 0 bases from V and 8 bases from J, leaving 11 bases between. This CDR3 spans 13 amino acids. CDR3 protein: CASSLAGSAEAFF. CDR3 DNA: TGTGCCAGCAGCTTGGCTGGTTCGGCCGAAGCTTTCTTT.

This clonotype was seen a handful of times. An end of the junction differs from the germline gene, which may be a read error. The rearrangement links TRBV4-1 to TRBJ2-3; TRBD1 matches at 7 bases. This CDR3 is built from 18 residues. CDR1 MGHRA and CDR2 YSYEKL come from the germline V gene. The CDR3 DNA follows: TGTGCCAGCAGCCAACTGAAACCGACAGGGCGGAGTTCTGATACGCAGTATTTT. As protein: CASSQLKPTGRSSDTQYF.

This chain links TRBV27 with TRBJ2-3; no definite D call. Germline V gives CDR1 MNHEY, CDR2 SMNVEV (reference sequence). The V end lost 7 bases, the J end lost 0 bases, and 11 bases lay between the germline ends. The CDR3 runs 14 residues. DNA for the CDR3: TGTGCCAGCACCCGAGCTGGGAGCACAGATACGCAGTATTTT. This sequence encodes CASTRAGSTDTQYF.

J is TRBJ1-1 and V is TRBV27, with TRBD1 as a possible D gene (5 bases). The germline CDR1 and CDR2 sequences are MNHEY and SMNVEV (reference sequence). There are 12 residues in the CDR3. The germline V and J ends were trimmed by 7 bases and 5 bases, with 11 bases remaining between them. CDR3 amino acids: CASTQGGTEAFF. CDR3 nucleotide sequence: TGTGCCAGCACCCAGGGTGGTACTGAAGCTTTCTTT.

There are a few counts of this clonotype. The V and J genes are TRBV5-4 and TRBJ2-2, with a tentative D call TRBD2 (5 bases). CDR1 and CDR2 from the germline V gene are SGHNT and YYREEE (reference sequence). Trimming left V 0 bases short and J 6 bases short, with 6 bases between. CDR3 length equals 13 residues. In nucleotides, the CDR3 is TGTGCCAGCAGCTTGGAGAGGGCCGGGGAGCTGTTTTTT. Translating it yields CASSLERAGELFF.

This sequence joins TRBV6-2 or TRBV6-3 and TRBJ1-2; 9 bases map to TRBD1. Trimming cost V 6 bases and J 8 bases; bases outside gene matches: 10. The CDR3 totals 14 residues. From germline, CDR1 is MNHEY and CDR2 SVGEGT. The CDR3 DNA is TGTGCCAGCAGCCCCGTGGACAGGGGTGAAGGCTACACCTTC. Translating gives CASSPVDRGEGYTF.

The chain combines TRBV12-3 or TRBV12-4 with TRBJ2-1; 7 nucleotides agree with TRBD1. The V gene end was trimmed by 6 bases and the J gene end by 14 bases; junction bases not matched to a gene: 7. The CDR3 consists of 11 residues. For the CDR3, the DNA is TGTGCCAGCAGGGTCGGGACAGAGGAGTTCTTC. It translates to CASRVGTEEFF.

The CDR3, as DNA: TGTGCCAGCAGCTTCCTCCTAGAAAACAGGAATGTTTTCTTT. The encoded protein is CASSFLLENRNVFF. The rearrangement joins TRBV7-9 to TRBJ1-1; perhaps TRBD1 as D (5 bases). V dropped 3 bases and J dropped 13 bases, with 21 bases sitting between them. The CDR3 has 14 amino acids. Germline V gives CDR1 SEHNR, CDR2 FQNEAQ (reference sequence).

This sequence joins TRBV6-5 and TRBJ1-2; 8 bases line up with TRBD1. The length of the CDR3 is 13 residues. The germline CDR1 and CDR2 sequences are MNHEY and SVGAGI. Trimming removed 7 bases from V and 7 bases from J; junction bases left unmatched: 8. The DNA of the CDR3 is TGTGCCAGCATTCAAACAGGGGGTGGTGGCTACACCTTC. It codes for CASIQTGGGGYTF.

This chain's CDR3 is CASSLGGQYETQYF. In DNA form, the CDR3 reads TGTGCCAGCAGCTTAGGGGGACAGTACGAGACCCAGTACTTC. The rearrangement joins TRBV7-9 to TRBJ2-5; 7 bases line up with TRBD1. V shed 1 base and J 5 bases; nucleotides not matched to a gene: 4. Germline V gives CDR1 SEHNR, CDR2 FQNEAQ (reference sequence). CDR3 length equals 14 residues.

This clonotype occurred a few times. The chain couples TRBV5-8 to TRBJ1-2; D is perhaps TRBD1 (5 bases). This CDR3 region has 14 residues. Germline V gene lookup returns CDR1 SGHTS and CDR2 YDEGEE. V was pared by 4 bases and J by 7 bases, with 17 bases between. CDR3 nucleotides: TGTGCCAGCAGCCTTGGAGAAGGGGTGTTTGGCTACACCTTC. Translated: CASSLGEGVFGYTF.

The rearrangement joins TRBV6-5 to TRBJ2-5; 7 bases fit TRBD1. The CDR3 has 15 residues. Per the germline V gene, CDR1 is MNHEY and CDR2 is SVGAGI. V trimming: 5 bases; J trimming: 10 bases; junction bases outside the gene matches: 16. CDR3 DNA: TGTGCCAGCAGTACCGGGACAGCACCGTTAGGCATCCAGTACTTC. Translation gives CASSTGTAPLGIQYF.

This clonotype was seen a few times. The chain combines TRBV7-9 with TRBJ2-3, with 10 nucleotides matching TRBD2. The CDR3 loop spans 18 amino acids. The V and J ends lost 1 base and 1 base, in that order; junction bases with no gene match: 8. The germline V gene encodes CDR1 SEHNR and CDR2 FQNEAQ (reference sequence). In nucleotides, the CDR3 is TGTGCCAGCAGCTTAGTGTCGCTAGCGGGGGTTCGCACAGATACGCAGTATTTT. Its translation: CASSLVSLAGVRTDTQYF.

This clonotype was seen repeatedly, ten times or more. This chain links TRBV7-6 with TRBJ2-2, with no clear D. The V and J ends lost 1 base and 6 bases respectively, with 3 bases between them. Germline values: CDR1 SGHVS, CDR2 FNYEAQ. CDR3 length: 12 amino acids. CDR3 amino acids: CASSLVPGELFF. CDR3 sequence (DNA): TGTGCCAGCAGCTTAGTCCCCGGGGAGCTGTTTTTT.

The chain couples TRBV27 to TRBJ2-7; TRBD1 matches 10 bases. Per the germline V gene, CDR1 is MNHEY and CDR2 is SMNVEV (reference sequence). This CDR3 has 14 amino acids. Unmatched junction bases numbered 8, after V lost 4 bases and J lost 8 bases. The CDR3 DNA reads TGTGCCAGCAGTTCGGGGACAGGGGTTAATCAGCAGTACGTC. This gives the protein CASSSGTGVNQQYV.